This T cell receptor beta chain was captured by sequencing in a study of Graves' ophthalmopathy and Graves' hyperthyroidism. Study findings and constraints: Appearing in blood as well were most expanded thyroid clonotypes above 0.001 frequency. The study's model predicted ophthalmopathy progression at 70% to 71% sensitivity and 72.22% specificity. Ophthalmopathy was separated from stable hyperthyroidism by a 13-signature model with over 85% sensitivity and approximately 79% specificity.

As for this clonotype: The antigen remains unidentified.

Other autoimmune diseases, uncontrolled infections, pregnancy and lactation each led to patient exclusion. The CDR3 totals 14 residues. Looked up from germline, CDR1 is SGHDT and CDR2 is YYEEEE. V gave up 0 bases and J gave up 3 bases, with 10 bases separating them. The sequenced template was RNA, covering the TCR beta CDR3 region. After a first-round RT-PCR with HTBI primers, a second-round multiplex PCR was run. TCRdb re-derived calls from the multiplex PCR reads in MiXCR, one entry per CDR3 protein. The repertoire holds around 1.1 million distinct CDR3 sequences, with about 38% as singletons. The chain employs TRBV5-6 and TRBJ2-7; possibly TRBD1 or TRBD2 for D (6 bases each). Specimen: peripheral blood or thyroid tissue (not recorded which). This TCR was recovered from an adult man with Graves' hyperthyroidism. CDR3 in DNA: TGTGCCAGCAGCTTGGAGGGGGGCTTCTACGAGCAGTACTTC. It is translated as CASSLEGGFYEQYF.